This T cell receptor beta chain is from a study of graft-versus-host responses after intestinal transplantation. Study-level results: The recipient marrow held GvH clones, and some of them showed up first in ileum or blood. Graft-donor T cell macrochimerism coincided with high graft-versus-host to host-versus-graft clonal ratios in allografts. HvG clone declines early post-transplant were associated with peak circulating GvH levels.

The data were produced by immunoSEQ multiplex PCR, yet TCRdb's version contains in-frame clones alone and is incomplete. In the table there are tens of thousands of clones, roughly 90% of which are singletons. About this clone: Its specificity is not known.

The CDR3 extends over 13 amino acids. The V end lost 0 bases, the J end lost 3 bases, and 7 bases lay between the germline ends. Per germline, CDR1 SGHDT and CDR2 YYEEEE. The TCR originated in a human patient who received an intestinal transplant, so some T cells may come from the graft donor. Sequencing was performed on PBMCs, taken 26 days after transplant. V is TRBV5-6 and J is TRBJ2-7; D may be TRBD1 (5 bases). The CDR3 is CASSLVGVYEQYF. Here the CDR3 DNA reads TGTGCCAGCAGCTTGGTAGGGGTCTACGAGCAGTACTTC.